This note documents a single TCR beta chain sequence. The data stem from a study of OX40 agonist ivuxolimab in advanced cancers. Study-level information: Patients in dose escalation had liver, melanoma, kidney or head and neck cancers. Of mixed ages from about 20 to 90 and averaging about 56 years, the group was roughly 85% male. Partial response was recorded in three patients: one hepatocellular carcinoma and two cutaneous melanoma cases.

Libraries were prepared by immunoSEQ multiplex PCR; TCRdb keeps only in-frame clonotypes and omits some of them. Of 50,000 or so clones detected, around four fifths appear once; the ten largest clones hold approximately 0.7%. CDR1 is SGHNT and CDR2 is YYREEE in the germline V gene (reference sequence). The CDR3 extends over 15 amino acids. Trimming took off 3 bases at V and 0 bases at J, with 11 bases between the two ends. The starting material was CD4+ or CD8+ T cells sorted from blood, obtained in a trial of the OX40 agonist ivuxolimab. The TCR comes from an adult with an advanced solid tumor such as melanoma, head and neck, liver or kidney cancer. V gene TRBV5-4 combines with J gene TRBJ2-3; D possibly corresponds to TRBD1 (6 bases). CDR3 amino acids: CASSSKQGSTDTQYF. Here the CDR3 DNA reads TGTGCCAGCAGCTCGAAACAGGGCAGCACAGATACGCAGTATTTT. Drawing the rest from reference TRBV5-4 and TRBJ2-3, the complete variable domain is ETGVTQSPTHLIKTRGQQVTLRCSSQSGHNTVSWYQQALGQGPQFIFQYYREEENGRGNFPPRFSGLQFPNYSSELNVNALELDDSALYLCASSSKQGSTDTQYFGPGTRLTVL.